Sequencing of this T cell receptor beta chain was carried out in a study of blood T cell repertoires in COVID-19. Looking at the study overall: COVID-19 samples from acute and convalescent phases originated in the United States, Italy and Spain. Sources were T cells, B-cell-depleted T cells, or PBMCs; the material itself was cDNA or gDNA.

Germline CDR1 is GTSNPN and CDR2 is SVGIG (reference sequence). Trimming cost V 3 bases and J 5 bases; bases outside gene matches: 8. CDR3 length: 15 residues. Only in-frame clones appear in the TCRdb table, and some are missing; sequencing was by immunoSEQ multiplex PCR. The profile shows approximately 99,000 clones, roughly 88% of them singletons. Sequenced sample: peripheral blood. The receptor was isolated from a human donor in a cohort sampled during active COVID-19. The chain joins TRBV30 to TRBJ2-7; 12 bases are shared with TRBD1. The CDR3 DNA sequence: TGTGCCTGGAGCAAACTGGGACAGGGGGCCCACGAGCAGTACTTC. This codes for CAWSKLGQGAHEQYF.